The clone carrying this T cell receptor beta chain came up a few times. Its antigen is unidentified. A J-beta primer mix and a sample-barcoded 5' primer were used in a second PCR of roughly 6 to 12 cycles. Every cDNA was tagged by a template-switch adaptor with 12 random nucleotides. In TCRdb, the 5' RACE reads were re-called with MiXCR into one record per CDR3 protein. Of hundreds of thousands of distinct CDR3 sequences listed, 44% are singletons. The data are from a study of blood T cells in healthy people across ages. Overall study results and limits: PBMCs went unsorted, and a conclusive naive versus antigen-experienced comparison was therefore prevented. Donors of long life had a larger count of naive CD4+ cells and greater diversity than aged donors.

Germline loops: CDR1 SGHKS, CDR2 YYEKEE (reference sequence). The germline V and J ends were trimmed by 4 bases and 4 bases, with 11 bases remaining between them. The CDR3 is 13 residues long. Sequences were obtained from blood. This rearrangement joins TRBV5-5 to TRBJ2-5, with D possibly TRBD1 on 5 matching bases. This TCR was recovered from a man between 60 and 70 years old in good health. The CDR3 is CASSGRGGETQYF. Here the CDR3 DNA reads TGTGCCAGCAGCGGTAGGGGCGGAGAGACCCAGTACTTC.